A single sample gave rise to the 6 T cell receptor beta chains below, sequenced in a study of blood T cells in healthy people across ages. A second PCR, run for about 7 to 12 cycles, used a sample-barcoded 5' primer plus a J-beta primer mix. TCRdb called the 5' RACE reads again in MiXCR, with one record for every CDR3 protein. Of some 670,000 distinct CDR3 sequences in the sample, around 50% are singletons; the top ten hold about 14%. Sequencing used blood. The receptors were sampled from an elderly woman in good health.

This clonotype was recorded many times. The CDR3 sequence is CASSEGFVSTDTQYF. DNA of the CDR3: TGTGCCAGCAGTGAAGGGTTTGTCTCCACGGATACGCAGTATTTT. V is TRBV25-1 and J is TRBJ2-3; D is unclear. This CDR3 is built from 15 residues. The germline V gene encodes CDR1 MGHDK and CDR2 SYGVNS. Between the trimmed V and J ends, which lost 2 bases and 6 bases, there was a span of 15 bases.

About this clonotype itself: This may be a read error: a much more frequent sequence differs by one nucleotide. The CDR3: CASSVGHSDTEAFF. CDR3 nucleotide sequence: TGTGCCAGCAGTGTGGGACATTCGGACACTGAAGCTTTCTTT. The chain links TRBV6-1 to TRBJ1-1; the D gene is possibly TRBD1 (6 bases). Germline CDR1 reads MNHNS; CDR2 reads SASEGT. CDR3 size: 14 residues. The V end was cut by 4 bases, the J end by 3 bases, with 12 bases between.

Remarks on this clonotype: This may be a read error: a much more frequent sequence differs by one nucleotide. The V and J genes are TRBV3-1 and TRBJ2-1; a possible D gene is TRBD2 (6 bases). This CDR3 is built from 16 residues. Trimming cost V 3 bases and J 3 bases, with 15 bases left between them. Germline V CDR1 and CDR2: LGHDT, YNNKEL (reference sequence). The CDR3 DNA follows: TGTGCCAGCAGCCAGGAGGGACGGGGTTTCTACAATGAGCAGTTCTTC. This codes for CASSQEGRGFYNEQFF.

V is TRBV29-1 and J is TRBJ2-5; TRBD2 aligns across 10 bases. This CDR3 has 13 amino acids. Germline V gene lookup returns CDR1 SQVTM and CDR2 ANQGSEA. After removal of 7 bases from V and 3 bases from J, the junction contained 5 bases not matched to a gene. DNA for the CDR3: TGCAGCGGAAATCTAGCGGGGGAAGAGACCCAGTACTTC. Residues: CSGNLAGEETQYF. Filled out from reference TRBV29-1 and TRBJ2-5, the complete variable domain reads SAVISQKPSRDICQRGTSLTIQCQVDSQVTMMFWYRQQPGQSLTLIATANQGSEATYESGFVIDKFPISRPNLTFSTLTVSNMSPEDSSIYLCSGNLAGEETQYFGPGTRLLVL.

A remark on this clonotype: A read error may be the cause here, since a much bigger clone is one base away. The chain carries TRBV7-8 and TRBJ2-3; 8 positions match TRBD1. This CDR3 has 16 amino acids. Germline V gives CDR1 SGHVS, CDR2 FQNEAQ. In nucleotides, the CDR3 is TGTGCCAGCAGCTCCCGAAAAGGGACAGGCCCAGATACGCGGTATTTT. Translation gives CASSSRKGTGPDTRYF. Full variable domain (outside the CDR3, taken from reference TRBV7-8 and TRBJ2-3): GAGVSQSPRYKVAKRGQDVALRCDPISGHVSLFWYQQALGQGPEFLTYFQNEAQLDKSGLPSDRFFAERPEGSVSTLKIQRTQQEDSAVYLCASSSRKGTGPDTRYFGPGTRLTVL.

The CDR3 bases are TGTGCCAGCACCCAACCAGGGGGTAGCTCTGGGGCCAACGTCCTGACTTTC. Protein product: CASTQPGGSSGANVLTF. The rearrangement links TRBV6-6 to TRBJ2-6, with 7 bases aligning to TRBD1. The germline CDR1 and CDR2 sequences are MNHNY and SVGAGI (reference sequence). This CDR3 spans 17 amino acids. Germline trimming cut 7 bases from V and 0 bases from J; bases unmatched to any gene: 9.